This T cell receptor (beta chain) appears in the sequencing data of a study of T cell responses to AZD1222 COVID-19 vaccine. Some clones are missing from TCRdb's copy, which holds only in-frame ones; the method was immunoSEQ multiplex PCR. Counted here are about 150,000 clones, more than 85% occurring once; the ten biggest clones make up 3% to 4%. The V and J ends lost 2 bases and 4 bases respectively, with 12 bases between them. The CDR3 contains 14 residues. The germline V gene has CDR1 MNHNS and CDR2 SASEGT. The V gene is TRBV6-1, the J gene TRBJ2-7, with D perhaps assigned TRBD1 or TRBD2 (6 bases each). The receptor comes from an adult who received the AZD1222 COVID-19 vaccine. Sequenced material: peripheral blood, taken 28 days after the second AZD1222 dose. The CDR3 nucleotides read TGTGCCAGCAGTGAACTCGGGGGCCTTTACGAGCAGTACTTC. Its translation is CASSELGGLYEQYF.